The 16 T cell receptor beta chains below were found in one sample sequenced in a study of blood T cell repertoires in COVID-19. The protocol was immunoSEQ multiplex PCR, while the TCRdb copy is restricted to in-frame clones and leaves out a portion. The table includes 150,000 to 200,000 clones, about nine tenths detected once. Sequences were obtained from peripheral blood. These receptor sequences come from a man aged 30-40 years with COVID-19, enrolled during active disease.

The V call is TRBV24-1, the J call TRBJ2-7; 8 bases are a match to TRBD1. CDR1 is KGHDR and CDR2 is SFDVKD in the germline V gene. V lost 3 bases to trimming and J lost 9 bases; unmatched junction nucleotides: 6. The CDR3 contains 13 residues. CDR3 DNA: TGTGCCACCAGTGATCCGCAGGACAGGGCGCAGTACTTC. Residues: CATSDPQDRAQYF.

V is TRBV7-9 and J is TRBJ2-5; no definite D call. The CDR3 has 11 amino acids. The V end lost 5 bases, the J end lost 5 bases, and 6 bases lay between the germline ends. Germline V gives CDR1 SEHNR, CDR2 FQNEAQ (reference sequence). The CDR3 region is CASSPVETQYF. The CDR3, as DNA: TGTGCCAGCAGCCCCGTGGAGACCCAGTACTTC.

CDR3: CASSWGVGRYSYEQYF. The CDR3, as DNA: TGCGCCAGCAGCTGGGGGGTGGGCAGATACTCCTACGAGCAGTACTTC. The V call is TRBV5-1, the J call TRBJ2-7, with D perhaps matching TRBD2 (6 bases). The CDR3 spans 16 residues. The V gene lost 3 bases and the J gene lost 0 bases, with 16 bases spanning the gap. The germline gives CDR1 SGHRS, CDR2 YFSETQ.

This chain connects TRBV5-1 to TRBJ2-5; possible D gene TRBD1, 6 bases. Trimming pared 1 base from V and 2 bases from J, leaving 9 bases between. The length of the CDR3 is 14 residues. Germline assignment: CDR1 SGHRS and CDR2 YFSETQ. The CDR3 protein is CASSLSGQQETQYF. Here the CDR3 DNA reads TGCGCCAGCAGCTTGAGCGGACAGCAAGAGACCCAGTACTTC.

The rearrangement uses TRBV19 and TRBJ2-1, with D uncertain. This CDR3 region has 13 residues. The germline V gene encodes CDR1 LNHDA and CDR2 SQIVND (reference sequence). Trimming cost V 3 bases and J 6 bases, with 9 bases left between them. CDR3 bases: TGTGCCAGTAGTATTGGCCCGATCAATGAGCAGTTCTTC. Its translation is CASSIGPINEQFF. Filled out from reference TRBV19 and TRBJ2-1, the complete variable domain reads DGGITQSPKYLFRKEGQNVTLSCEQNLNHDAMYWYRQDPGQGLRLIYYSQIVNDFQKGDIAEGYSVSREKKESFPLTVTSAQKNPTAFYLCASSIGPINEQFFGPGTRLTVL.

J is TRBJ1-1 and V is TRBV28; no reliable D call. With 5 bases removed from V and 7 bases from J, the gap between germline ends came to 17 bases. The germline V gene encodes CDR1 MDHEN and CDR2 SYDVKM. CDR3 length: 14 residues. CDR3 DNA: TGTGCCAGCAGTCGACTGGGAGGGCTGAGTGAAGCTTTCTTT. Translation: CASSRLGGLSEAFF. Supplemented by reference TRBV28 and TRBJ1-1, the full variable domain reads DVKVTQSSRYLVKRTGEKVFLECVQDMDHENMFWYRQDPGLGLRLIYFSYDVKMKEKGDIPEGYSVSREKKERFSLILESASTNQTSMYLCASSRLGGLSEAFFGQGTRLTVV.

CDR3 residues: CASSPSRETEAFF. The CDR3 DNA is TGTGCCAGCAGCCCCAGCCGGGAAACTGAAGCTTTCTTT. The chain uses TRBV9 and TRBJ1-1; no reliable D call. Germline V lookup: CDR1 SGDLS, CDR2 YYNGEE. The CDR3 length is 13 residues. Trimming cost V 4 bases and J 5 bases, with 12 bases left between them.

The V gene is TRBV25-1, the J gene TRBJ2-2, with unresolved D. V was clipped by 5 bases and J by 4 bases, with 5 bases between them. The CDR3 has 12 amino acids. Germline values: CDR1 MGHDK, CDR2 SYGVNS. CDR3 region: CASSLGTGELFF. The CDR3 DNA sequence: TGTGCCAGCAGTCTAGGCACCGGGGAGCTGTTTTTT.

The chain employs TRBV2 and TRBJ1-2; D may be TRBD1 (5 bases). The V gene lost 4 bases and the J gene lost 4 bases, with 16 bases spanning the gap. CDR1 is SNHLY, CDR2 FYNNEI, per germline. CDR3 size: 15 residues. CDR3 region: CASSVARDFIYGYTF. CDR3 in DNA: TGTGCCAGCAGTGTGGCCAGGGACTTCATCTATGGCTACACCTTC.

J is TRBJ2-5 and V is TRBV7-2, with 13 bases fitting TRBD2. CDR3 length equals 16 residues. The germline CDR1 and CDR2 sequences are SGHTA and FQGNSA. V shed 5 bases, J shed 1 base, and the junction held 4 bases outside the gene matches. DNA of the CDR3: TGTGCCAGCAGCCAGCGACTAGCGGGGGGCCAAGAGACCCAGTACTTC. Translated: CASSQRLAGGQETQYF. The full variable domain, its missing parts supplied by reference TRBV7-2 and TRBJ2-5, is GAGVSQSPSNKVTEKGKDVELRCDPISGHTALYWYRQSLGQGLEFLIYFQGNSAPDKSGLPSDRFSAERTGGSVSTLTIQRTQQEDSAVYLCASSQRLAGGQETQYFGPGTRLLVL.

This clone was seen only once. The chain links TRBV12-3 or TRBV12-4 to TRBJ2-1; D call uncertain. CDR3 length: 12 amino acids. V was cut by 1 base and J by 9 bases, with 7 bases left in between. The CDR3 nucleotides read TGTGCCAGCAGTTTAGGGCCAGGTGAGCAGTTCTTC. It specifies CASSLGPGEQFF.

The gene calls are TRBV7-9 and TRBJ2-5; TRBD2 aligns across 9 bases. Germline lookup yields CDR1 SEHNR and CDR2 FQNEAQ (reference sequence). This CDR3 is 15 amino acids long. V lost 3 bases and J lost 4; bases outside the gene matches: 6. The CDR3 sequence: CASSLGGRAPETQYF. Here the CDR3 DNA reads TGTGCCAGCAGCTTGGGCGGGAGGGCCCCAGAGACCCAGTACTTC.

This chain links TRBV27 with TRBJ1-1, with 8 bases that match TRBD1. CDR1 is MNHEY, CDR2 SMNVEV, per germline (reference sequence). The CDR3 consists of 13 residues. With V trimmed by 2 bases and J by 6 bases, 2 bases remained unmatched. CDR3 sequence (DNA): TGTGCCAGCAGTTTACGGGACAGGCCTGAAGCTTTCTTT. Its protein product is CASSLRDRPEAFF.

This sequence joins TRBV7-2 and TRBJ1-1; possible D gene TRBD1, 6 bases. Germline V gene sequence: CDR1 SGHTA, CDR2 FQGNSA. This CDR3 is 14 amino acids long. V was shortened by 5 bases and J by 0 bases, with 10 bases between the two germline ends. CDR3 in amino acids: CASSVTGLNTEAFF. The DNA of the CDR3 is TGTGCCAGCAGCGTAACAGGGCTGAACACTGAAGCTTTCTTT.

The CDR3 DNA is TGTGCCAGCAGCTTAATCTTCTGGTCGGGGGACGAGCAGTACTTC. Translated: CASSLIFWSGDEQYF. The rearrangement links TRBV7-2 to TRBJ2-7; tentative D call: TRBD2 (6 bases). This CDR3 is 15 amino acids long. Germline CDR1 reads SGHTA; CDR2 reads FQGNSA. V was pared by 2 bases and J by 5 bases, with 16 bases between.

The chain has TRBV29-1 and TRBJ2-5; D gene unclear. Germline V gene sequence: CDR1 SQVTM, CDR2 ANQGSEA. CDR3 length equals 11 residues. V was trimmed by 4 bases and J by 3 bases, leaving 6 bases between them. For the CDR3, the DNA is TGCAGCGTTGCGTTCGAAGAGACCCAGTACTTC. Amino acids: CSVAFEETQYF. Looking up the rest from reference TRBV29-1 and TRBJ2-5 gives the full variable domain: SAVISQKPSRDICQRGTSLTIQCQVDSQVTMMFWYRQQPGQSLTLIATANQGSEATYESGFVIDKFPISRPNLTFSTLTVSNMSPEDSSIYLCSVAFEETQYFGPGTRLLVL.